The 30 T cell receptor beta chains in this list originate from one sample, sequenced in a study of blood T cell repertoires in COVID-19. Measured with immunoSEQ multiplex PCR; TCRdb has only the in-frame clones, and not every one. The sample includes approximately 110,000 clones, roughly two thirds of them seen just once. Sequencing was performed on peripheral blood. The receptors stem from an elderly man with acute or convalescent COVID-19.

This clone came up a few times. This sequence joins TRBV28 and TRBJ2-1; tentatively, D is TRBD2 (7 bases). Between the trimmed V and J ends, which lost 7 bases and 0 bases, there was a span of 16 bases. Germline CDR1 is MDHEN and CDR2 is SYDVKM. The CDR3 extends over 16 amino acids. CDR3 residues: CASNFRGGSSYNEQFF. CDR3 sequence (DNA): TGTGCCAGCAACTTTAGGGGGGGCAGCTCCTACAATGAGCAGTTCTTC.

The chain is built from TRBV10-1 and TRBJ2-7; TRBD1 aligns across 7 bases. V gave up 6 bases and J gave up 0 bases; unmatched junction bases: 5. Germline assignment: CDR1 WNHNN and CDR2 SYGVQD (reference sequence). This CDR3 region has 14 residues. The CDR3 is CASSKTGTSYEQYF. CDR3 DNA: TGCGCCAGCAGCAAGACAGGGACCTCCTACGAGCAGTACTTC.

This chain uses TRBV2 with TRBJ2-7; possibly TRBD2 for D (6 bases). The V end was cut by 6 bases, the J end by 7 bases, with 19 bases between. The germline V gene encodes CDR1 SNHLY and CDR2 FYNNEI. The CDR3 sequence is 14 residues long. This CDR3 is CASSAGRSVGEQYF. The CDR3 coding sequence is TGTGCCAGCAGCGCGGGACGGTCCGTGGGGGAGCAGTACTTC.

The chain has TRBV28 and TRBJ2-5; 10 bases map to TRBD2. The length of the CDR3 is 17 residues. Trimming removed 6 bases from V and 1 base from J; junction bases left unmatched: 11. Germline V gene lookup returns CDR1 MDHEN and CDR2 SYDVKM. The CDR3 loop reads CASSPARGLALQETQYF. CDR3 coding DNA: TGTGCCAGCAGCCCCGCCCGGGGACTAGCGCTCCAAGAGACCCAGTACTTC. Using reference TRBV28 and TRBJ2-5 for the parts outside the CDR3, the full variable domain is DVKVTQSSRYLVKRTGEKVFLECVQDMDHENMFWYRQDPGLGLRLIYFSYDVKMKEKGDIPEGYSVSREKKERFSLILESASTNQTSMYLCASSPARGLALQETQYFGPGTRLLVL.

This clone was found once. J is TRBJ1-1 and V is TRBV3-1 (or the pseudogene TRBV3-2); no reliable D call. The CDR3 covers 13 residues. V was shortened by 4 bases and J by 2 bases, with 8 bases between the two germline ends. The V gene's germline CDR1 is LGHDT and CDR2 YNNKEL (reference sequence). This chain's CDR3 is CASSRADNTEAFF. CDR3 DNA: TGTGCCAGCAGCCGGGCAGATAACACTGAAGCTTTCTTT.

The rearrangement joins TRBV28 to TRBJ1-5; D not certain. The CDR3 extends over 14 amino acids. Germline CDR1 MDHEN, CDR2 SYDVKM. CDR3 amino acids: CATREQREYQPQHF. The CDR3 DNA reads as TGTGCAACGCGGGAGCAGCGGGAATATCAGCCCCAGCATTTT.

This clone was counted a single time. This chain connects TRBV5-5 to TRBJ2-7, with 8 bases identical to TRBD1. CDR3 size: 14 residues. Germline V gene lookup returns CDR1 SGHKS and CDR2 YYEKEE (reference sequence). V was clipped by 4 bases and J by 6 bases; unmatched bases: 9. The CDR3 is CASSPGTTGGEQYF. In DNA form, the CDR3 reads TGTGCCAGCAGCCCCGGCACAACAGGGGGCGAGCAGTACTTC.

CDR3 amino acids: CASSEPGSGETQYF. In DNA, the CDR3 is TGTGCCAGCAGTGAACCCGGGAGTGGGGAGACCCAGTACTTC. The chain combines TRBV6-1 with TRBJ2-5, with D tentatively TRBD2 (6 bases). Germline CDR1 MNHNS, CDR2 SASEGT. CDR3 length: 14 amino acids. V lost 2 bases and J 5 bases, leaving 12 bases between the germline ends.

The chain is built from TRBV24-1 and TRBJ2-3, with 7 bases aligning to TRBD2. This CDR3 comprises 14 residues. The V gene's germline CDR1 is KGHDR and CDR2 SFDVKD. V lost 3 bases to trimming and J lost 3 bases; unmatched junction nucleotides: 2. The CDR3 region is CATSDPGRTDTQYF. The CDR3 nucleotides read TGTGCCACCAGTGATCCCGGGAGGACAGATACGCAGTATTTT.

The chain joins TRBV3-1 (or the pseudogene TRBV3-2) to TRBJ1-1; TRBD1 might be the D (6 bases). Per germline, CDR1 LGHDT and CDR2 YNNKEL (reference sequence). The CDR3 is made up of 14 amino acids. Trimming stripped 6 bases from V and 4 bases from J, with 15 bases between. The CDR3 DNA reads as TGTGCCAGCAGAGATACAGGGTTTCCCACTGAAGCTTTCTTT. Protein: CASRDTGFPTEAFF.

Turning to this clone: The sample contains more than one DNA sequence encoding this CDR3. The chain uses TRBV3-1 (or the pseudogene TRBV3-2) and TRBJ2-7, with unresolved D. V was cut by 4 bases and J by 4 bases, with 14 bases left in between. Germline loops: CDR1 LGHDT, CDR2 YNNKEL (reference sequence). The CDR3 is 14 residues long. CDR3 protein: CASSPPRRLYEQYF. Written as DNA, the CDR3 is TGTGCCAGCAGCCCTCCCCGGAGATTGTACGAGCAGTACTTC.

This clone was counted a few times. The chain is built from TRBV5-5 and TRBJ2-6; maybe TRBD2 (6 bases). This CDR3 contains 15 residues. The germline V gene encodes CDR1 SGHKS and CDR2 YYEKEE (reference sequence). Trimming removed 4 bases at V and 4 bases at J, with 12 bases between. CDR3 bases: TGTGCCAGCAGCGTCGGGGGATTAGGGGCCAACGTCCTGACTTTC. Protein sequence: CASSVGGLGANVLTF.

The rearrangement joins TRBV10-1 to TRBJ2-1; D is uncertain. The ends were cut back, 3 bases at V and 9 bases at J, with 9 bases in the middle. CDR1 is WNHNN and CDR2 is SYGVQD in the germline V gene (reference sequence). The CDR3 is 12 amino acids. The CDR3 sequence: CASSDRRGEQFF. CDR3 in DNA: TGCGCCAGCAGTGATAGGAGAGGTGAGCAGTTCTTC.

The CDR3, as DNA: TGCAGTGCTAGTGATGGCAGAGAGACCCAGTACTTC. Residues: CSASDGRETQYF. The J gene is TRBJ2-5, the V gene TRBV20-1; D gene unclear. The germline V gene has CDR1 DFQATT and CDR2 SNEGSKA (reference sequence). This CDR3 has 12 amino acids. The germline V and J ends were trimmed by 3 bases and 4 bases, with 9 bases remaining between them.

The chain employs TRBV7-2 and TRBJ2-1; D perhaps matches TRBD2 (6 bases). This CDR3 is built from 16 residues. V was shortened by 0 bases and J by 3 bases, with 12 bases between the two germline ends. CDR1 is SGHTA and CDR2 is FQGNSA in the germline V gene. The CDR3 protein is CASSLAFGGNYNEQFF. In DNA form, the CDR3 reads TGTGCCAGCAGCTTAGCCTTCGGGGGAAACTACAATGAGCAGTTCTTC. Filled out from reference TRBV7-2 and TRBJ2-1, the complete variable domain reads GAGVSQSPSNKVTEKGKDVELRCDPISGHTALYWYRQSLGQGLEFLIYFQGNSAPDKSGLPSDRFSAERTGGSVSTLTIQRTQQEDSAVYLCASSLAFGGNYNEQFFGPGTRLTVL.

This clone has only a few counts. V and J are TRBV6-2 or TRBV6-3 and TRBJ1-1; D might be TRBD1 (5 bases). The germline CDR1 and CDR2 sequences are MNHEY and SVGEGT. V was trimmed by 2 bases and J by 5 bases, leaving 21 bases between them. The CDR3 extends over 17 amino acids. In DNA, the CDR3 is TGTGCCAGCAGTTACAGCCCCCAGGGATCGATGAGAACTGAAGCTTTCTTT. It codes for CASSYSPQGSMRTEAFF.

CDR3 residues: CASSLREDQPQHF. CDR3 coding DNA: TGTGCCAGCAGTTTGAGGGAAGATCAGCCCCAGCATTTT. V usage is TRBV12-3 or TRBV12-4 and J usage is TRBJ1-5; no definite D call. CDR3 length: 13 amino acids. Between the trimmed V and J ends, which lost 3 bases and 5 bases, there was a span of 8 bases.

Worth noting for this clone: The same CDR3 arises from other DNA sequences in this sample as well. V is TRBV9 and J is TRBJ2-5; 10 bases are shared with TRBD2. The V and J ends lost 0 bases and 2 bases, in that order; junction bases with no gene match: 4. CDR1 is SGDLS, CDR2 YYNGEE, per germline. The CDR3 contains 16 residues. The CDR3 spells CASSVASGRGQETQYF. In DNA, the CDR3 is TGTGCCAGCAGCGTAGCCAGCGGGAGGGGACAAGAGACCCAGTACTTC.

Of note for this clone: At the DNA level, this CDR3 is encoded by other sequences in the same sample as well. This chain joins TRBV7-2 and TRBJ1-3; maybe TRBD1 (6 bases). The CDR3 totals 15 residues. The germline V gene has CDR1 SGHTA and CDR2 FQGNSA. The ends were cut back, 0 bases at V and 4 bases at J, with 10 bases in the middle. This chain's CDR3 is CASSLAQGTGNTIYF. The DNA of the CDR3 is TGTGCCAGCAGCTTAGCCCAGGGGACGGGAAACACCATATATTTT.

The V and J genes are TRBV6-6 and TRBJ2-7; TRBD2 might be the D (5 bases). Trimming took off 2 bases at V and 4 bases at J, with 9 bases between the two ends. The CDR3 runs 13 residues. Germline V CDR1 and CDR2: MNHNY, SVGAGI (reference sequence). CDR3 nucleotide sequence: TGTGCCAGCAGTTACGCAGCGGCTTACGAGCAGTACTTC. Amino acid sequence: CASSYAAAYEQYF.

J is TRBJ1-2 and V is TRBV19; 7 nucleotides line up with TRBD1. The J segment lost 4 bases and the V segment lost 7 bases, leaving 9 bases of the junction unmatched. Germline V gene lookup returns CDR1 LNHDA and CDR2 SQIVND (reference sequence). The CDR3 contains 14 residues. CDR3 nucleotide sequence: TGTGCCAGTACCTACGAAGGGACAGCCTATGGCTACACCTTC. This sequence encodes CASTYEGTAYGYTF. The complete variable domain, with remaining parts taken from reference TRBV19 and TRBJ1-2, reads DGGITQSPKYLFRKEGQNVTLSCEQNLNHDAMYWYRQDPGQGLRLIYYSQIVNDFQKGDIAEGYSVSREKKESFPLTVTSAQKNPTAFYLCASTYEGTAYGYTFGSGTRLTVV.

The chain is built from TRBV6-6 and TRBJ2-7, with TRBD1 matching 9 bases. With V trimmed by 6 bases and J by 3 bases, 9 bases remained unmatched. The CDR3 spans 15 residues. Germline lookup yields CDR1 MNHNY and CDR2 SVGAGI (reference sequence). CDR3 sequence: CASRGGQGRIYEQYF. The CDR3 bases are TGTGCCAGCAGGGGGGGACAGGGAAGGATCTACGAGCAGTACTTC.

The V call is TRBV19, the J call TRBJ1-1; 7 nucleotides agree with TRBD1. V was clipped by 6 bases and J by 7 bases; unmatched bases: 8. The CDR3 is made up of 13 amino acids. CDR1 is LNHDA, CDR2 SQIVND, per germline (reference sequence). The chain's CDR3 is CASRPGTEDEAFF. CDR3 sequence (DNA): TGTGCCAGTAGGCCCGGGACAGAAGATGAAGCTTTCTTT. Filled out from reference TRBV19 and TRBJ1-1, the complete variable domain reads DGGITQSPKYLFRKEGQNVTLSCEQNLNHDAMYWYRQDPGQGLRLIYYSQIVNDFQKGDIAEGYSVSREKKESFPLTVTSAQKNPTAFYLCASRPGTEDEAFFGQGTRLTVV.

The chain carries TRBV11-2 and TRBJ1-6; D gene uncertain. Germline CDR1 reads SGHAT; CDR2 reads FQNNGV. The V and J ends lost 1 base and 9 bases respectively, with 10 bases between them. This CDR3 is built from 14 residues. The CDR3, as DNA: TGTGCCAGCAGCTTAGGCCAAGGAGCTTCACCCCTCCACTTT. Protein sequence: CASSLGQGASPLHF.

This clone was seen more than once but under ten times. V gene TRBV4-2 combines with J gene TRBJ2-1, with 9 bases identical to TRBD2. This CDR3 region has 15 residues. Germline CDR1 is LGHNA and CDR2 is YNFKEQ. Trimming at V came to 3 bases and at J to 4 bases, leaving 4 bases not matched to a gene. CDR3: CASSQETSGYNEQFF. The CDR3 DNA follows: TGTGCCAGCAGCCAGGAGACTAGCGGATACAATGAGCAGTTCTTC.

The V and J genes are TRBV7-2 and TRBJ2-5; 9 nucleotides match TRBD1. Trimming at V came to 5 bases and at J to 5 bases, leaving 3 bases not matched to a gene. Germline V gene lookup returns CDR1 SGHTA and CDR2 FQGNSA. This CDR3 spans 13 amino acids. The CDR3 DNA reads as TGTGCCAGCAGCCCCGGACAGGGGGAGACCCAGTACTTC. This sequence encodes CASSPGQGETQYF.

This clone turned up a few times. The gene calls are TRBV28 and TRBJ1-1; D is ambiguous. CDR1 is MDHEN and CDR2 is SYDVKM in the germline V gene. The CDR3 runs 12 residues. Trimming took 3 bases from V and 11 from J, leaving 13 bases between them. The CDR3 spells CASSFFLAEAFF. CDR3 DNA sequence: TGTGCCAGCAGTTTCTTTTTGGCGGAGGCTTTCTTT.

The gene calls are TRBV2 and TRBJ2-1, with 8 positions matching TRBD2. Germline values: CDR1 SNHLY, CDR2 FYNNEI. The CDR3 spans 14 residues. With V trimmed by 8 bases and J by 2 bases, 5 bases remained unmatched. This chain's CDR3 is CASRGGNAYNEQFF. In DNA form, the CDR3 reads TGTGCCAGCCGCGGGGGGAATGCCTACAATGAGCAGTTCTTC.

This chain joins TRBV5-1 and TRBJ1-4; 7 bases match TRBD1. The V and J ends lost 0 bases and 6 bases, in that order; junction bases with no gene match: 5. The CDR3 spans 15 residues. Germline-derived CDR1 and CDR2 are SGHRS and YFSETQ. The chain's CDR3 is CASSLDGTEYEKLFF. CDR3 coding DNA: TGCGCCAGCAGCTTGGACGGGACAGAGTATGAAAAACTGTTTTTT.

CDR3 protein: CASRPGQGATDTQYF. Here the CDR3 DNA reads TGCGCCAGCAGACCGGGACAGGGGGCGACTGATACGCAGTATTTT. The rearrangement links TRBV5-1 to TRBJ2-3; 12 nucleotides agree with TRBD1. Germline V gives CDR1 SGHRS, CDR2 YFSETQ. The trim removed 5 bases at V and 6 bases at J, leaving 7 bases unmatched. The length of the CDR3 is 15 residues.